These 27 T cell receptor beta chains originate from one sample sequenced in a study of blood T cell repertoires in COVID-19 (dated by TCRdb to about 2020). The library was obtained by the immunoSEQ multiplex PCR assay. TCRdb carries this immuneACCESS record with in-frame sequences only. Its versions omit some clonotypes, under half of them owing to an unresolved V gene in the studies checked, with the rest unexplained. In this sample the table shows more than 200,000 clones, approximately 78% of which occur a single time. Over 7% of the sample lies in the top ten. Sequenced material: peripheral blood. These receptors all come from a woman of 80 years or more with COVID-19, enrolled during active disease.

The chain combines TRBV11-3 with TRBJ2-3; D might be TRBD2 (6 bases). This CDR3 region has 13 residues. The V and J ends lost 5 bases and 3 bases respectively, with 9 bases between them. Germline values: CDR1 SGHNT, CDR2 YENEEA. The CDR3 DNA follows: TGTGCCAGCAGCCACCGGGGGACAGATACGCAGTATTTT. The encoded protein is CASSHRGTDTQYF.

This sequence joins TRBV28 and TRBJ2-7, with D perhaps TRBD1 (5 bases). CDR3 size: 14 residues. V lost 5 bases and J 3 bases, leaving 14 bases between the germline ends. Germline CDR1 MDHEN, CDR2 SYDVKM. The CDR3 loop reads CASSRQPDNYEQYF. CDR3 bases: TGTGCCAGCAGTCGACAGCCCGACAACTACGAGCAGTACTTC. Combining the CDR3 with reference TRBV28 and TRBJ2-7 gives the whole variable domain DVKVTQSSRYLVKRTGEKVFLECVQDMDHENMFWYRQDPGLGLRLIYFSYDVKMKEKGDIPEGYSVSREKKERFSLILESASTNQTSMYLCASSRQPDNYEQYFGPGTRLTVT.

V is TRBV13 and J is TRBJ1-1; maybe TRBD1 (5 bases). CDR1 and CDR2 (germline): PRHDT, FYEKMQ (reference sequence). The CDR3 is made up of 16 amino acids. The V end was cut by 4 bases, the J end by 0 bases, with 15 bases between. DNA for the CDR3: TGTGCCAGCAGCTCCCAACAGGCCCTTGTGAACACTGAAGCTTTCTTT. This gives the protein CASSSQQALVNTEAFF. Based on the CDR3 plus reference TRBV13 and TRBJ1-1, the full variable domain is AAGVIQSPRHLIKEKRETATLKCYPIPRHDTVYWYQQGPGQDPQFLISFYEKMQSDKGSIPDRFSAQQFSDYHSELNMSSLELGDSALYFCASSSQQALVNTEAFFGQGTRLTVV.

The chain employs TRBV3-1 (or the pseudogene TRBV3-2) and TRBJ2-5, with 16 bases lining up with TRBD2. The CDR3 covers 19 residues. Looked up from germline, CDR1 is LGHDT and CDR2 is YNNKEL (reference sequence). The V gene end was trimmed by 0 bases and the J gene end by 2 bases; junction bases not matched to a gene: 6. The chain's CDR3 is CASSQEGTSGRDPQETQYF. CDR3 in DNA: TGTGCCAGCAGCCAAGAGGGGACTAGCGGGAGGGACCCTCAAGAGACCCAGTACTTC.

As DNA, the CDR3 is TGCGCCAGCAGCGTCACCCCGCCCCCCGGCTATGGCTACACCTTC. This encodes CASSVTPPPGYGYTF. The chain carries TRBV5-1 and TRBJ1-2; D not certain. Germline V gene sequence: CDR1 SGHRS, CDR2 YFSETQ. V was cut by 4 bases and J by 4 bases, with 17 bases left in between. This CDR3 contains 15 residues.

V and J are TRBV4-3 and TRBJ1-1; D gene unclear. V lost 4 bases to trimming and J lost 2 bases, with 8 bases between them. The CDR3 runs to 13 residues. Germline-derived CDR1 and CDR2 are LGHNA and YSLEER. The CDR3 sequence: CASSRGINTEAFF. The DNA of the CDR3 is TGCGCCAGCAGCCGAGGCATAAACACTGAAGCTTTCTTT.

In the case of this clone: The junction differs from germline at one of its ends, possibly a read error. The CDR3 sequence: CASSPKTGTGLIF. Here the CDR3 DNA reads TGTGCCAGTAGTCCTAAGACCGGGACAGGGTTAATCTTC. This chain joins TRBV19 and TRBJ2-7, with TRBD1 matching 9 bases. The CDR3 totals 13 residues. Germline loops: CDR1 LNHDA, CDR2 SQIVND (reference sequence).

V is TRBV5-1 and J is TRBJ1-6; 9 bases are a match to TRBD1. V trimming: 5 bases; J trimming: 7 bases; junction bases outside the gene matches: 7. CDR3 length: 15 amino acids. Germline loops: CDR1 SGHRS, CDR2 YFSETQ. The chain's CDR3 is CASRNPGTGNSPLHF. The CDR3 DNA follows: TGCGCCAGCAGGAATCCCGGGACAGGGAATTCACCCCTCCACTTT.

CDR3: CASSGGTPGQETQYF. CDR3 nucleotide sequence: TGTGCCAGCAGCGGGGGGACTCCAGGCCAAGAGACCCAGTACTTC. The chain employs TRBV7-8 and TRBJ2-5; maybe TRBD2 (6 bases). Trimming left V 5 bases short and J 1 base short, with 14 bases between. Germline values: CDR1 SGHVS, CDR2 FQNEAQ. The CDR3 extends over 15 amino acids.

The rearrangement links TRBV7-6 to TRBJ2-7, with a tentative D call TRBD2 (6 bases). The germline V gene has CDR1 SGHVS and CDR2 FNYEAQ. Trimming stripped 5 bases from V and 3 bases from J, with 17 bases between. The CDR3 runs to 15 residues. Here the CDR3 DNA reads TGTGCCAGCAGCCGGGGAGGAAGGGCCGACTACGAGCAGTACTTC. Translated: CASSRGGRADYEQYF.

This chain uses TRBV7-2 with TRBJ2-7; 9 positions match TRBD2. The V gene's germline CDR1 is SGHTA and CDR2 FQGNSA. The CDR3 runs to 15 residues. V lost 3 bases, J lost 4 bases, and 7 bases stayed unmatched. CDR3 bases: TGTGCCAGCAGCTTTCCGGGACTAGCCATGTACGAGCAGTACTTC. It yields the protein CASSFPGLAMYEQYF. The variable domain in full, with the rest retrieved from reference TRBV7-2 and TRBJ2-7, is GAGVSQSPSNKVTEKGKDVELRCDPISGHTALYWYRQSLGQGLEFLIYFQGNSAPDKSGLPSDRFSAERTGGSVSTLTIQRTQQEDSAVYLCASSFPGLAMYEQYFGPGTRLTVT.

V usage is TRBV5-5 and J usage is TRBJ1-1, with D unresolved. Between the trimmed V and J ends, which lost 2 bases and 2 bases, there was a span of 10 bases. This CDR3 region has 14 residues. Germline loops: CDR1 SGHKS, CDR2 YYEKEE (reference sequence). Here the CDR3 reads CASSFLQFNTEAFF. CDR3 coding DNA: TGTGCCAGCAGCTTCCTACAGTTCAACACTGAAGCTTTCTTT.

CDR3 DNA sequence: TGTGCCAGTAGTACCCAGGGGCGCTCTGGAAACACCATATATTTT. Protein sequence: CASSTQGRSGNTIYF. The chain combines TRBV19 with TRBJ1-3, with D perhaps matching TRBD1 (6 bases). CDR3 length: 15 residues. V was cut by 4 bases and J by 0 bases, with 10 bases left in between. Germline assignment: CDR1 LNHDA and CDR2 SQIVND (reference sequence).

V usage is TRBV12-5 and J usage is TRBJ2-1; possibly TRBD2 for D (5 bases). V was trimmed by 4 bases and J by 8 bases, leaving 12 bases between them. Germline V gene lookup returns CDR1 LGHNT and CDR2 FRNRAP. The CDR3 runs 13 residues. The CDR3 spells CASGSGGRDEQFF. CDR3 DNA sequence: TGTGCTAGTGGTTCCGGAGGCCGGGATGAGCAGTTCTTC.

This chain connects TRBV28 to TRBJ1-2; D unresolved. Germline assignment: CDR1 MDHEN and CDR2 SYDVKM. V shed 6 bases and J shed 5 bases, with 7 bases lying between them. The CDR3 sequence is 11 residues long. CDR3 sequence: CASSSKYGYTF. The CDR3 DNA reads TGTGCCAGCAGCAGTAAATATGGCTACACCTTC.

This clone came up once. The chain joins TRBV5-8 to TRBJ1-5, with a weak D call TRBD1 (5 bases). The V gene's germline CDR1 is SGHTS and CDR2 YDEGEE. The CDR3 sequence is 15 residues long. V was pared by 4 bases and J by 7 bases, with 18 bases between. The CDR3 spells CASSPGGFSGQPQHF. The CDR3 region has the DNA TGTGCCAGCAGCCCTGGGGGGTTCTCGGGGCAGCCCCAGCATTTT. The full variable domain, completed using reference TRBV5-8 and TRBJ1-5, is EAGVTQSPTHLIKTRGQQATLRCSPISGHTSVYWYQQALGLGLQFLLWYDEGEERNRGNFPPRFSGRQFPNYSSELNVNALELEDSALYLCASSPGGFSGQPQHFGDGTRLSIL.

In DNA form, the CDR3 reads TGTGCCAGCAGTTACTCCCCGACTGCGCTGGAGACCCAGTACTTC. This encodes CASSYSPTALETQYF. The chain is built from TRBV6-5 and TRBJ2-5; no reliable D call. V was cut by 0 bases and J by 5 bases, with 13 bases left in between. The CDR3 sequence is 15 residues long. Germline CDR1 reads MNHEY; CDR2 reads SVGAGI.

The genes are TRBV3-1 (or the pseudogene TRBV3-2) and TRBJ1-1; 8 nucleotides align to TRBD1. This CDR3 is built from 15 residues. In germline, CDR1 is LGHDT, CDR2 YNNKEL (reference sequence). The junction had 3 bases not matched to a gene; V was cut back by 0 bases and J by 3 bases. CDR3 region: CASSQDGQGDTEAFF. The CDR3 DNA is TGTGCCAGCAGCCAAGATGGACAGGGTGACACTGAAGCTTTCTTT.

This clone was detected once. V usage is TRBV27 and J usage is TRBJ1-5, with TRBD1 as a possible D gene (6 bases). The germline V and J ends were trimmed by 2 bases and 7 bases, with 21 bases remaining between them. This CDR3 has 17 amino acids. Looked up from germline, CDR1 is MNHEY and CDR2 is SMNVEV (reference sequence). The CDR3 DNA follows: TGTGCCAGCAGTTTAGGGGGCAAAGGACCTCCTTCGCAGCCCCAGCATTTT. Translated: CASSLGGKGPPSQPQHF.

The rearrangement joins TRBV6-5 to TRBJ2-7; TRBD1 might be the D (5 bases). CDR1 and CDR2 from the germline V gene are MNHEY and SVGAGI. This CDR3 is 12 amino acids long. Trimming left V 8 bases short and J 2 bases short, with 10 bases between. CDR3 in amino acids: CASARTPYEQYF. CDR3 sequence (DNA): TGTGCCAGCGCGAGGACACCCTACGAGCAGTACTTC.

The chain combines TRBV10-3 with TRBJ1-1; 7 bases map to TRBD1. This CDR3 region has 15 residues. V shed 5 bases, J shed 4 bases, and the junction held 10 bases outside the gene matches. Germline CDR1 is ENHRY and CDR2 is SYGVKD. CDR3 nucleotide sequence: TGTGCCATCAGTCAAACCGGGACAGCGATCACTGAAGCTTTCTTT. Translated, it gives CAISQTGTAITEAFF.

The V call is TRBV11-2, the J call TRBJ1-3, with D possibly TRBD1 on 5 matching bases. Trimming removed 4 bases from V and 8 bases from J, with 15 bases in between. The CDR3 has 14 residues. In germline, CDR1 is SGHAT, CDR2 FQNNGV. CDR3 coding DNA: TGTGCCAGCAGCTCCCAATGGGGGAGGGACACCATATATTTT. Its translation is CASSSQWGRDTIYF.

The CDR3 spells CASSSSLYGYTF. CDR3 nucleotides: TGTGCCAGCAGTTCGTCCCTCTATGGCTACACCTTC. This chain joins TRBV6-2 or TRBV6-3 and TRBJ1-2; D is uncertain. CDR3 size: 12 residues. With 4 bases removed from V and 4 bases from J, the gap between germline ends came to 7 bases. Germline V gene lookup returns CDR1 MNHEY and CDR2 SVGEGT.

The V and J genes are TRBV29-1 and TRBJ2-5, with 8 positions matching TRBD2. The V and J ends lost 6 bases and 4 bases, in that order; junction bases with no gene match: 4. CDR3 length: 12 amino acids. Germline V gene sequence: CDR1 SQVTM, CDR2 ANQGSEA. CDR3 protein: CSVTGGAETQYF. The CDR3 nucleotides are TGCAGCGTGACCGGGGGGGCAGAGACCCAGTACTTC.

A word on this clone: One end of the junction is discordant with germline, which a read error may explain. The chain uses TRBV7-8 and TRBJ1-1, with D hard to call. The germline V gene has CDR1 SGHVS and CDR2 FQNEAQ. CDR3 length equals 12 residues. CDR3 DNA sequence: TGTGCCAGCAGCTTGAGGAACGCTGAAGCTTTCTTT. Encoded protein: CASSLRNAEAFF.

The chain links TRBV24-1 to TRBJ2-3; 7 bases line up with TRBD2. J was trimmed by 4 bases and V by 5 bases; bases with no gene match: 11. This CDR3 region has 16 residues. CDR1 and CDR2 from the germline V gene are KGHDR and SFDVKD. CDR3 protein: CATSAPPGGGADTQYF. As DNA, the CDR3 is TGTGCCACCAGTGCTCCTCCGGGAGGAGGGGCAGATACGCAGTATTTT.

The V call is TRBV7-3, the J call TRBJ2-4; tentatively, D is TRBD1 (5 bases). Germline loops: CDR1 SGHTA, CDR2 FQGTGA. CDR3 length: 15 residues. The CDR3 is CAAWGSLLAKNIQYF. The CDR3 nucleotides read TGTGCAGCCTGGGGCAGTCTCCTAGCCAAAAACATTCAGTACTTC.